This paragraph covers one TCR beta chain sequence. Antigen: not known. Other DNA sequences from this sample encode an identical CDR3 as well. Primers: 60 Vbeta forward and 13 Jbeta reverse. Original data processing: Counted up in a later analysis, unique TCR beta chains came to about 83 million, with some 9.9 million shared. The data were produced by immunoSEQ multiplex PCR, yet TCRdb's version contains in-frame clones alone and is incomplete. V and J calls and clone size are as listed in that table; D and trimming were resolved from the DNA. Here the sample spans more than 95,000 clones, roughly 77% being singletons. This sample was included in a study of cytomegalovirus exposure and HLA in healthy donors. Study results and limitations: HLA allele associations emerged for around 16,000 TCR beta sequences in a later analysis, at 0.05 false discovery rate. Earlier analysis yielded a pattern in which most TCR beta V segments were productive about 90% or about 30% of the time. Accurate prediction of most subjects' HLA-A and HLA-B alleles from TCR beta sequences was reported.

V lost 0 bases and J lost 4, with 6 bases in between. The CDR3 contains 13 residues. Germline loops: CDR1 SGHDN, CDR2 FVKESK. This chain uses TRBV14 with TRBJ1-2, with unresolved D. The receptor's source is a woman in her thirties in good health and CMV-seronegative. Sequenced material: PBMCs. The CDR3 DNA reads as TGTGCCAGCAGCCAAGATTCCCTCTATGGCTACACCTTC. Protein product: CASSQDSLYGYTF.